The 8 T cell receptor beta chains reported below all come from one sample, sequenced in a study of beta chain features in type 1 diabetes. Investigators reverse transcribed all isolated RNA, so they sequenced expressed TCRB transcripts. TCRdb's table, derived via immunoSEQ multiplex PCR, lists solely in-frame clones and lacks some. The table includes some 200,000 clones, roughly 10% detected once. Input material: central memory CD4+ T cells from blood. The source is a man aged 18 to 29 in good health.

As concerns this clone: Other DNA sequences of this sample code for an identical CDR3. This chain uses TRBV19 with TRBJ2-3; either TRBD1 or TRBD2 may supply D (6 bases each). Germline CDR1 reads LNHDA; CDR2 reads SQIVND (reference sequence). Trimming left V 5 bases short and J 4 bases short, with 10 bases between. The CDR3 runs 13 residues. CDR3 bases: TGTGCCAGTAGTCACCGGGGGCCAGATACGCAGTATTTT. Translation gives CASSHRGPDTQYF.

The table lists this clone with a few counts. The chain uses TRBV10-3 and TRBJ1-1; D gene unclear. The CDR3 has 13 residues. CDR1 ENHRY and CDR2 SYGVKD come from the germline V gene. The V gene lost 2 bases and the J gene lost 1 base, with 5 bases spanning the gap. The chain's CDR3 is CAISEARNTEAFF. CDR3 sequence (DNA): TGTGCCATCAGTGAGGCCAGGAACACTGAAGCTTTCTTT.

This clone has more than one count but fewer than ten. This chain uses TRBV5-1 with TRBJ2-2; 12 nucleotides line up with TRBD1. V was pared by 3 bases and J by 5 bases, with 5 bases of the junction left unmatched. The CDR3 sequence is 16 residues long. Germline CDR1 is SGHRS and CDR2 is YFSETQ. CDR3: CASSSGQGASTGELFF. In DNA, the CDR3 is TGCGCCAGCAGCTCGGGACAGGGGGCATCGACCGGGGAGCTGTTTTTT. The whole variable domain, filled in from reference TRBV5-1 and TRBJ2-2, reads KAGVTQTPRYLIKTRGQQVTLSCSPISGHRSVSWYQQTPGQGLQFLFEYFSETQRNKGNFPGRFSGRQFSNSRSEMNVSTLELGDSALYLCASSSGQGASTGELFFGEGSRLTVL.

This clone has a handful of counts. The chain combines TRBV6-5 with TRBJ2-3; 9 bases line up with TRBD2. Germline CDR1 and CDR2: MNHEY and SVGAGI. The CDR3 is 14 amino acids. J was trimmed by 5 bases and V by 6 bases; bases with no gene match: 6. The CDR3 DNA is TGTGCCAGCAGCCCGGGACTAGCAGTAGATACGCAGTATTTT. This codes for CASSPGLAVDTQYF.

This clone was detected only once. This rearrangement joins TRBV7-3 to TRBJ2-1; 9 bases map to TRBD2. Per the germline V gene, CDR1 is SGHTA and CDR2 is FQGTGA. V dropped 5 bases and J dropped 8; count of bases not matched to a gene: 10. This CDR3 comprises 15 residues. The CDR3 loop reads CASSLEGLAIYEQFF. CDR3 nucleotide sequence: TGTGCCAGCAGCCTGGAGGGACTAGCTATCTATGAGCAGTTCTTC.

This clone was detected only a few times. J is TRBJ1-3 and V is TRBV9; D remains ambiguous. The V gene lost 3 bases and the J gene lost 4 bases, with 11 bases spanning the gap. This CDR3 region has 14 residues. Per germline, CDR1 SGDLS and CDR2 YYNGEE. The CDR3 coding sequence is TGTGCCAGCAGCGGGGCCCAAAGAGGAAACACCATATATTTT. Translated: CASSGAQRGNTIYF.

The chain combines TRBV7-7 with TRBJ1-2; 8 bases are shared with TRBD1. Germline lookup yields CDR1 SSHAT and CDR2 FNYEAQ (reference sequence). V lost 5 bases, J lost 2 bases, and 4 bases stayed unmatched. The CDR3 covers 14 residues. DNA of the CDR3: TGTGCCAGCAGCCCAGGACAGGGCAACTATGGCTACACCTTC. It codes for CASSPGQGNYGYTF. The entire variable domain, with the rest obtained from reference TRBV7-7 and TRBJ1-2, is as follows: GAGVSQSPRYKVTKRGQDVTLRCDPISSHATLYWYQQALGQGPEFLTYFNYEAQPDKSGLPSDRFSAERPEGSISTLTIQRTEQRDSAMYRCASSPGQGNYGYTFGSGTRLTVV.

This rearrangement joins TRBV14 to TRBJ2-7; 8 nucleotides align to TRBD1. The germline gives CDR1 SGHDN, CDR2 FVKESK. With 5 bases clipped from V and 4 bases from J, the junction kept 10 bases outside the gene matches. This CDR3 has 15 amino acids. The chain's CDR3 is CASSYSSGGIYEQYF. CDR3 bases: TGTGCCAGCAGCTACTCTTCAGGGGGCATTTACGAGCAGTACTTC.